This TCR beta chain was recorded in a study of OX40 agonist ivuxolimab in advanced cancers. General notes on the study: Ivuxolimab was a fully human IgG2 agonistic monoclonal antibody targeting the costimulatory receptor OX40 (CD134). Intravenous ivuxolimab was administered to patients every 2 weeks at six dose levels: 0.01, 0.1, 0.3, 1.5, 3 and 10 mg/kg. Among the roughly 52 dose-escalation patients, around 20 had hepatocellular carcinoma, approximately 15 melanoma, 9 renal cell carcinoma and 9 head and neck cancer. The dose-escalation cohort was 82.7% male with a mean age of approximately 60 years, ranging from roughly 23 to 79. Prior anti-PD-1, anti-PD-L1 or anti-CTLA-4 therapy was permitted, and 40% to 50% of dose-escalation patients had received checkpoint inhibitors. Partial responses occurred in three dose-escalation patients: two with cutaneous melanoma and one with hepatocellular carcinoma. The point of sequencing TCRbeta in the periphery was to test whether ivuxolimab changed TCR sequence diversity and drove clonal T-cell expansion. The monotherapy dose-escalation portion (N ≈ 50 patients) of the phase I ivuxolimab trial is reported in the paper.

The trial excluded patients who had a history of autoimmune disease or were on systemic immunosuppression. In every dose cohort, peripheral blood was drawn for TCR sequencing at baseline, cycle 4 day 1, and cycle 7 day 1. The samples were drawn from a first-in-human, open-label, multicenter phase I dose-escalation trial of ivuxolimab. The trial enrolled adults with locally advanced or metastatic head and neck squamous cell, hepatocellular, melanoma or renal cell carcinoma. Before TCR sequencing, CD4+ T cells and CD8+ T cells from peripheral blood were sorted into separate populations. Genomic DNA was isolated from the sorted cells so that the TCRbeta CDR3 region could be sequenced. The immunoSEQ Assay was used for sequencing of TCRbeta CDR3 regions. TCRdb mirrors the immuneACCESS table, restricted to in-frame sequences. Some clones are absent from its copies; in checked studies, under half trace to an unresolved V gene, and the reason for the others is unknown. The sample profile shows 97,000 or so clones; around 87% of them were found once. Roughly 0.16% of the sample lies in the top ten.

Of note for this clone: Its cognate antigen has yet to be identified. The input lacks base qualities; no much larger clone sits a single base away.

Study-wide conclusions, independent of this receptor: The antigen specificity of the clonally expanded peripheral T cells was not determined. Low levels of normalized T-cell clonal expansion were also shown by some nonresponding patients. Clonal expansion of both CD4+ and CD8+ blood T cells was observed from baseline to week 6 at doses 0.1 to 3.0 mg/kg. After ivuxolimab, expanded clones were on average more numerous among CD8+ T cells than among CD4+ T cells. In the 0.1-3.0 mg/kg groups, partial responders were among the patients with the lowest normalized peripheral clonal expansion, particularly in CD8+ T cells.

The source of this sequence is an adult with an advanced solid tumor such as melanoma, head and neck, liver or kidney cancer. The source was CD4+ or CD8+ T cells sorted from blood, collected in a trial of the OX40 agonist ivuxolimab.

In nucleotides, the sequence is TGTGCCAGCATCGGGCCTATTTATAGCAATCAGCCCCAGCATTTT. Translated, it gives CASIGPIYSNQPQHF. The chain is encoded by TRBV28 joined to TRBJ1-5; no D gene can be assigned with confidence. Its CDR3 holds 15 amino acids, cysteine through phenylalanine. Only the CDR3 region is kept as DNA, spanning 45 bases read in frame from base 1. CDR1 and CDR2 are drawn from the germline V gene: MDHEN, SYDVKM. V was cut back by 7 bases and J by 0 bases, leaving a gap of 13 bases between them. The reference TRBV28 and TRBJ1-5 proteins fill in what lies around the CDR3, so the full variable domain reads DVKVTQSSRYLVKRTGEKVFLECVQDMDHENMFWYRQDPGLGLRLIYFSYDVKMKEKGDIPEGYSVSREKKERFSLILESASTNQTSMYLCASIGPIYSNQPQHFGDGTRLSIL.